This T cell receptor beta chain was sequenced in a study of control samples from healthy donors and cancer patients (dated by TCRdb to 2018 to 2020). The CDR3 holds 14 amino acids from the cysteine to the phenylalanine. The CDR3 DNA has 42 bases and is translated from base 1. V is pared back by 5 bases and J by 3 bases, with 14 bases lying between the germline termini. From the germline V gene (reference sequence), CDR1 is LNHNV and CDR2 is YYDKDF. On this clone itself: Its cognate antigen has yet to be identified. No base qualities exist here, and no much larger clone lies one base off it.

Library preparation used the immunoSEQ multiplex PCR assay. Held by TCRdb, this immuneACCESS table contains in-frame sequences only and omits some clones. Under half of the omission traces to an unresolved V gene where checked; the cause of the rest is unknown. The sample includes about 130,000 clones, with roughly 90% observed a single time. Around 2.3% of the sample rests with the top ten. The source material was blood. The clonotype was recovered from a man aged 40-49 years in good health. The rearranged segments are TRBV15 and TRBJ2-7, with the identity of the D gene unclear. The CDR3: CATSRTTTSYEQYF. The bases read TGTGCCACCAGCCGAACGACCACAAGCTACGAGCAGTACTTC.